Each of the 8 T cell receptor beta chains below was sequenced from the same sample in a study of T cells in Graves' hyperthyroidism and ophthalmopathy. RNA transcripts provided the source from which TCR beta CDR3 regions were amplified. When the TCR CDR3 underwent first-round RT-PCR, the HTBI primer set was used. TCRdb re-analysed the multiplex PCR reads in MiXCR, keeping a single row per CDR3 protein. The table includes around 340,000 distinct CDR3 sequences, around 23% detected once. The material sequenced was blood. The receptors stem from a woman aged 45-60 years with Graves' hyperthyroidism.

This clonotype was seen only a few times. The V and J genes are TRBV29-1 and TRBJ1-1; D is undetermined. Germline V lookup: CDR1 SQVTM, CDR2 ANQGSEA. V was shortened by 7 bases and J by 1 base, with 13 bases between the two germline ends. CDR3 size: 13 residues. This chain's CDR3 is CSAARTANTEAFF. The CDR3 bases are TGCAGCGCCGCACGGACCGCGAACACTGAAGCTTTCTTT. Using reference TRBV29-1 and TRBJ1-1 for the parts outside the CDR3, the full variable domain is SAVISQKPSRDICQRGTSLTIQCQVDSQVTMMFWYRQQPGQSLTLIATANQGSEATYESGFVIDKFPISRPNLTFSTLTVSNMSPEDSSIYLCSAARTANTEAFFGQGTRLTVV.

The chain uses TRBV28 and TRBJ2-5, with 15 bases lining up with TRBD2. The CDR3 extends over 19 amino acids. Per the germline V gene, CDR1 is MDHEN and CDR2 is SYDVKM. The V segment lost 4 bases and the J segment 5 bases; nucleotides outside the gene matches: 14. For the CDR3, the DNA is TGTGCCAGCAGTTCCTACCCCCCGGGACTAGCGGGAGGAGTGGAGACCCAGTACTTC. Residues: CASSSYPPGLAGGVETQYF.

The table lists this clonotype with many counts. The chain employs TRBV6-1 and TRBJ2-3, with 14 nucleotides matching TRBD2. Germline V gene sequence: CDR1 MNHNS, CDR2 SASEGT. V gave up 5 bases and J gave up 1 base; unmatched junction bases: 5. The CDR3 runs 17 residues. CDR3: CASSWTSGRLGTDTQYF. The CDR3 nucleotides are TGTGCCAGCAGTTGGACTAGCGGGAGGTTGGGCACAGATACGCAGTATTTT.

As to this clonotype: A read error is possible here, since a much larger clone lies one base away. The chain has TRBV11-3 and TRBJ2-3; tentative D call: TRBD2 (5 bases). Trimming stripped 5 bases from V and 1 base from J, with 13 bases between. This CDR3 is built from 15 residues. The germline V gene has CDR1 SGHNT and CDR2 YENEEA. The CDR3 region is CASSPLVEGTDTQYF. As DNA, the CDR3 is TGTGCCAGCAGCCCGCTAGTGGAGGGCACAGATACGCAGTATTTT.

This clonotype was seen repeatedly, ten times or more. The rearrangement uses TRBV6-1 and TRBJ1-2; D not resolved. The CDR3 extends over 14 amino acids. Trimming left V 5 bases short and J 7 bases short, with 17 bases between. Germline assignment: CDR1 MNHNS and CDR2 SASEGT. The CDR3 loop is CASSYNSHLGGYTF. The DNA for the CDR3 is TGTGCCAGCAGTTATAACAGTCACTTAGGTGGCTACACCTTC.

The gene calls are TRBV6-1 and TRBJ1-5; 7 nucleotides agree with TRBD1. Germline-derived CDR1 and CDR2 are MNHNS and SASEGT. The V and J ends lost 6 bases and 1 base, in that order; junction bases with no gene match: 15. The length of the CDR3 is 18 residues. CDR3 sequence (DNA): TGTGCCAGCAGCTCCCCTACAGGGGATTTTAGAAGCAATCAGCCCCAGCATTTT. It is translated as CASSSPTGDFRSNQPQHF.

The J gene is TRBJ1-4, the V gene TRBV11-2, with 8 bases fitting TRBD1. Trimming cost V 5 bases and J 8 bases; bases outside gene matches: 10. Per the germline V gene, CDR1 is SGHAT and CDR2 is FQNNGV. The CDR3 is 15 residues long. CDR3 coding DNA: TGTGCCAGCAGCCCGTCGACAGGGGATGGGGAAAAACTGTTTTTT. This encodes CASSPSTGDGEKLFF.

This clonotype was picked up many times. V gene TRBV11-2 combines with J gene TRBJ2-7, with TRBD1 matching 9 bases. There are 14 residues in the CDR3. Germline V gene sequence: CDR1 SGHAT, CDR2 FQNNGV. Trimming removed 6 bases from V and 7 bases from J; junction bases left unmatched: 10. The CDR3 protein is CASSPNPTGGEQYF. DNA of the CDR3: TGTGCCAGCAGTCCCAACCCGACAGGGGGGGAGCAGTACTTC.